Sequencing of this T cell receptor beta chain was carried out in a study of cytomegalovirus exposure and HLA in healthy donors. Study conclusions and caveats: The classifier, whose performance was assessed in both the original and validation cohorts, reportedly diagnosed cytomegalovirus status with high specificity and sensitivity.

The CDR3 has 11 residues. Germline V gives CDR1 DFQATT, CDR2 SNEGSKA (reference sequence). Primers for the PCR totalled 60 Vbeta and 13 Jbeta. Produced via immunoSEQ multiplex PCR; TCRdb's table is partial and in-frame only. The sample contains approximately 220,000 clones, approximately 68% of which appear only once. There are a few counts of this clone. Antigen specificity is unknown. The sequenced sample was PBMCs. This clonotype was obtained from a woman between 25 and 40 years old in good health and CMV-seronegative. V usage is TRBV20-1 and J usage is TRBJ1-1; weak D call: TRBD1 (5 bases). CDR3: CRVWAGAEAFF. The CDR3, as DNA: TGCAGAGTGTGGGCGGGGGCTGAAGCTTTCTTT.